A single sample is the source of the 6 T cell receptor beta chains below, sequenced in a study of T-cell memory formation after mild COVID-19. MiXCR was run by TCRdb on the 5' RACE reads, yielding one entry per CDR3 protein. The sample lists 550,000 to 650,000 distinct CDR3 sequences, around 16% seen once, with roughly 7.8% in the top ten. The sequenced sample consisted of PBMCs or a T cell subset sorted from them (not recorded which). Receptors originate from an adult woman who had mild COVID-19 (a few samples of this study predate the infection). Cell type and time point are not known.

The chain is built from TRBV7-3 and TRBJ2-2, with 13 bases identical to TRBD2. CDR3 size: 18 residues. V was pared by 4 bases and J by 0 bases, with 5 bases of the junction left unmatched. CDR1 is SGHTA and CDR2 is FQGTGA in the germline V gene. CDR3 sequence: CASSSPGLAGSNTGELFF. Written as DNA, the CDR3 is TGTGCCAGCAGCTCACCGGGACTAGCGGGATCGAACACCGGGGAGCTGTTTTTT.

This clonotype was seen a few times. This chain uses TRBV7-6 with TRBJ1-2; the D gene is possibly TRBD1 (6 bases). Germline lookup yields CDR1 SGHVS and CDR2 FNYEAQ. V was clipped by 1 base and J by 4 bases, with 13 bases between them. CDR3 size: 15 residues. The CDR3 nucleotides read TGTGCCAGCAGCTTAGGAGCAGGGGCTGGCTATGGCTACACCTTC. Translated: CASSLGAGAGYGYTF.

There are a few counts of this clonotype. V usage is TRBV5-1 and J usage is TRBJ2-1, with D perhaps matching TRBD2 (6 bases). Germline values: CDR1 SGHRS, CDR2 YFSETQ. This CDR3 has 15 residues. V was shortened by 1 base and J by 6 bases, with 14 bases between the two germline ends. The CDR3 region has the DNA TGCGCCAGCAGCTTGCTGGGACTCGAGGGCAATGAGCAGTTCTTC. This codes for CASSLLGLEGNEQFF.

V gene TRBV24-1 combines with J gene TRBJ2-3; D remains unclear. The V gene's germline CDR1 is KGHDR and CDR2 SFDVKD. V was clipped by 8 bases and J by 4 bases, with 6 bases between them. The CDR3 runs 11 residues. CDR3 DNA sequence: TGTGCCACCACCTCGGCAGATACGCAGTATTTT. Protein sequence: CATTSADTQYF.

This clonotype was detected ten times or more. This sequence joins TRBV24-1 and TRBJ2-1, with TRBD1 identical over 8 bases. This CDR3 spans 17 amino acids. Germline assignment: CDR1 KGHDR and CDR2 SFDVKD. V was pared by 5 bases and J by 5 bases, with 13 bases of the junction left unmatched. The CDR3 nucleotides are TGTGCCACCAGTGCCCTGAAGGGACAGGTGGGAAACAATGAGCAGTTCTTC. It translates to CATSALKGQVGNNEQFF.

This clonotype was counted only a few times. V usage is TRBV9 and J usage is TRBJ2-7; no definite D call. V dropped 4 bases and J dropped 2 bases, with 16 bases sitting between them. Germline values: CDR1 SGDLS, CDR2 YYNGEE. This CDR3 is built from 15 residues. Written as DNA, the CDR3 is TGTGCCAGCAGCCCGTTCTTGGTCTGCGCCTACGAGCAGTACTTC. Translation: CASSPFLVCAYEQYF.